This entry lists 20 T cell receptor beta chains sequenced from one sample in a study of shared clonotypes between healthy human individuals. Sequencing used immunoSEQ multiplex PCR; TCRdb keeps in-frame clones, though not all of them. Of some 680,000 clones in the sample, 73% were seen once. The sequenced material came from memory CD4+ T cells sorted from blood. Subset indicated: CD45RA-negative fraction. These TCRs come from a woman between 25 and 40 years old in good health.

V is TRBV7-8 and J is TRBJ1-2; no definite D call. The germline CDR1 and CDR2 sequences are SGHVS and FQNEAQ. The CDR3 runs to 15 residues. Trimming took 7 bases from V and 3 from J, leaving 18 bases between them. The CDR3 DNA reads TGTGCCAGCACCCCAAAGGACCGAAAGGACTATGGCTACACCTTC. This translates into CASTPKDRKDYGYTF.

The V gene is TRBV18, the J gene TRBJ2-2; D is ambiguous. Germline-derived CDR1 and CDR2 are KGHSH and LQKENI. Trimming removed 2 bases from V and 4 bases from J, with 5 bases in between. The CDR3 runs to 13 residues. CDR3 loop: CASSPLSTGELFF. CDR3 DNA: TGTGCCAGCTCACCATTATCCACCGGGGAGCTGTTTTTT.

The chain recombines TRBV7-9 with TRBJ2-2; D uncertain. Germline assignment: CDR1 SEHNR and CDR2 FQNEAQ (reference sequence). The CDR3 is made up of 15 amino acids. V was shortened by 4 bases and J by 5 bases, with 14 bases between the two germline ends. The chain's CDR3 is CASSSPTQRTGELFF. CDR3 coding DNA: TGTGCCAGCAGCTCCCCGACCCAGAGGACCGGGGAGCTGTTTTTT.

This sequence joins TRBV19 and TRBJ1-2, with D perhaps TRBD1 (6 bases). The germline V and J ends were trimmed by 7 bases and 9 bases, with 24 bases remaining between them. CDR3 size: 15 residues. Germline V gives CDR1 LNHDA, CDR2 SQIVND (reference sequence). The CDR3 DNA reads TGTGCCAGTACTCTATGGGATGGACAGACAGCCCGCTACACCTTC. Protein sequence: CASTLWDGQTARYTF.

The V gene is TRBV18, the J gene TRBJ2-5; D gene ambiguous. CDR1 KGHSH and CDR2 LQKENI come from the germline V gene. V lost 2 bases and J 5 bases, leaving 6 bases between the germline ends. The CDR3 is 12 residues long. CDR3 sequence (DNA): TGTGCCAGCTCACCAAAGGAGGAGACCCAGTACTTC. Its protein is CASSPKEETQYF.

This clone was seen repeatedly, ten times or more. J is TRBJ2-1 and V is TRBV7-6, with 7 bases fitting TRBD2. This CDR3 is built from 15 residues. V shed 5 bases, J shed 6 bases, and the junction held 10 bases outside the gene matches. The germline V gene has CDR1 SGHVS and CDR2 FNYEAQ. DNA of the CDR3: TGTGCCAGCAGCACCCCCGGGCGGGAGAGCAATGAGCAGTTCTTC. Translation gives CASSTPGRESNEQFF.

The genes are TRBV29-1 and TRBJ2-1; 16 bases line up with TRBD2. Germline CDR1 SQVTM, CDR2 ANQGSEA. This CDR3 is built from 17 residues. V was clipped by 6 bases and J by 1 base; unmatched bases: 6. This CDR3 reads CSVAGTSGRGSYNEQFF. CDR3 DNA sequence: TGCAGCGTGGCCGGGACTAGCGGGAGGGGGTCCTACAATGAGCAGTTCTTC.

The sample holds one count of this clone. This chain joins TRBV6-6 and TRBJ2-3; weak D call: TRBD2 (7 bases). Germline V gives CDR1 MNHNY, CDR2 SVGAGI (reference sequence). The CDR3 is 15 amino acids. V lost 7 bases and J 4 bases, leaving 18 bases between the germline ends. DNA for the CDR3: TGTGCCAGCAAAGGTGGCAGGGAGGGGGCAGATACGCAGTATTTT. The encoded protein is CASKGGREGADTQYF.

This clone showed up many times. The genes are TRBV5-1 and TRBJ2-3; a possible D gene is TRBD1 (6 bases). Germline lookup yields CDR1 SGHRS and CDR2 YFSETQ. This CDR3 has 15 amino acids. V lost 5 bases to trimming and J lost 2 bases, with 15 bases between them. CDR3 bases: TGCGCCAGCAGGCCAGTGCGGACAGTCACAGATACGCAGTATTTT. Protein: CASRPVRTVTDTQYF.

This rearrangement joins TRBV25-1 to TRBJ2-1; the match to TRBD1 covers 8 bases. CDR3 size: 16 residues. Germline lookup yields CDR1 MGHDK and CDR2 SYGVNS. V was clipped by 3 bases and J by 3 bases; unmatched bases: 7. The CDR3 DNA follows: TGTGCCAGCAGTGATATCTTAGGGACAGGCTACAATGAGCAGTTCTTC. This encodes CASSDILGTGYNEQFF.

The chain's CDR3 is CASAQGMEGYGYTF. The CDR3 DNA reads TGTGCCAGCGCGCAAGGGATGGAGGGCTATGGCTACACCTTC. The chain combines TRBV27 with TRBJ1-2; D gene uncertain. Germline CDR1 reads MNHEY; CDR2 reads SMNVEV (reference sequence). V was clipped by 8 bases and J by 4 bases, with 17 bases between them. This CDR3 region has 14 residues.

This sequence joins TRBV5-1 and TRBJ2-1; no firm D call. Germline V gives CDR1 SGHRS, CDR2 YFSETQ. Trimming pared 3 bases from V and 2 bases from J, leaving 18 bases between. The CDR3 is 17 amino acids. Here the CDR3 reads CASSSYTEIRTYNEQFF. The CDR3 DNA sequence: TGCGCCAGCAGCTCTTACACCGAAATAAGGACCTACAATGAGCAGTTCTTC.

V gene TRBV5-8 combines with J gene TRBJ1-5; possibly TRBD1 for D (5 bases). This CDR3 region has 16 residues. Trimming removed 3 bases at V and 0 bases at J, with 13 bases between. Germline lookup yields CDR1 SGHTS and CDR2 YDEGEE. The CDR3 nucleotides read TGTGCCAGCAGCTCACGACAGACGCATAGCAATCAGCCCCAGCATTTT. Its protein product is CASSSRQTHSNQPQHF.

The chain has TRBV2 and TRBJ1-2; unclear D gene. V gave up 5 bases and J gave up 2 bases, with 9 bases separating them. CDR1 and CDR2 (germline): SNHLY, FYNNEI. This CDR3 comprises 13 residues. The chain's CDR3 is CASSPLGNYGYTF. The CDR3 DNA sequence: TGTGCCAGCAGTCCTTTGGGGAACTATGGCTACACCTTC.

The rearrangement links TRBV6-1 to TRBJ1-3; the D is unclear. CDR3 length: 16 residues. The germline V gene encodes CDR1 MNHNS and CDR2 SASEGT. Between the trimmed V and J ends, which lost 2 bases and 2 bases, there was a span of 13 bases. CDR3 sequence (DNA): TGTGCCAGCAGTGAATCTATTTGGGAAACTGGAAACACCATATATTTT. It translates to CASSESIWETGNTIYF.

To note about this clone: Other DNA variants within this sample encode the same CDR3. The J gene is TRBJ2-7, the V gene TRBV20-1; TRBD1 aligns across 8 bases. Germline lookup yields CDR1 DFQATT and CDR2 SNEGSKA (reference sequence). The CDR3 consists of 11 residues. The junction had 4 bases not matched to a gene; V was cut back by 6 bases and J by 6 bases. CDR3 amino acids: CSAPTGGEQYF. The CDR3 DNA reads TGCAGTGCCCCCACAGGGGGCGAGCAGTACTTC.

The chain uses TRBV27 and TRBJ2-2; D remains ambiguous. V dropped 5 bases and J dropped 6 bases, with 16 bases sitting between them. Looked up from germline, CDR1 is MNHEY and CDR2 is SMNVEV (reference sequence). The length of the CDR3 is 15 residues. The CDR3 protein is CASSQRLTSSGELFF. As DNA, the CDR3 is TGTGCCAGCAGTCAAAGACTTACCAGCTCCGGGGAGCTGTTTTTT.

CDR3 region: CASSVHRATNEKLFF. The CDR3 coding sequence is TGCGCCAGCAGCGTCCACAGAGCAACTAATGAAAAACTGTTTTTT. The rearrangement uses TRBV5-1 and TRBJ1-4; D gene uncertain. The CDR3 runs 15 residues. V lost 4 bases and J 0 bases, leaving 10 bases between the germline ends. The germline gives CDR1 SGHRS, CDR2 YFSETQ. The whole variable domain, remainder taken from reference TRBV5-1 and TRBJ1-4, is KAGVTQTPRYLIKTRGQQVTLSCSPISGHRSVSWYQQTPGQGLQFLFEYFSETQRNKGNFPGRFSGRQFSNSRSEMNVSTLELGDSALYLCASSVHRATNEKLFFGSGTQLSVL.

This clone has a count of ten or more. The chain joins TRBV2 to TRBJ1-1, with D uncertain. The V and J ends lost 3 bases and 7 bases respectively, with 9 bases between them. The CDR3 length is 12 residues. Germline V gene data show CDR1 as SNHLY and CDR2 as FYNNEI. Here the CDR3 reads CASSEVFGEAFF. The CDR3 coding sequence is TGTGCCAGCAGTGAGGTATTTGGTGAAGCTTTCTTT.

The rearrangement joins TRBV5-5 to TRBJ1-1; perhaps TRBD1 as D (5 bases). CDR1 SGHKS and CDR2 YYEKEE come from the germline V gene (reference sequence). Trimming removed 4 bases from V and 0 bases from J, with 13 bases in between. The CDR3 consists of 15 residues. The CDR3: CASSPRAGMNTEAFF. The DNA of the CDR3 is TGTGCCAGCAGCCCGCGGGCAGGGATGAACACTGAAGCTTTCTTT.